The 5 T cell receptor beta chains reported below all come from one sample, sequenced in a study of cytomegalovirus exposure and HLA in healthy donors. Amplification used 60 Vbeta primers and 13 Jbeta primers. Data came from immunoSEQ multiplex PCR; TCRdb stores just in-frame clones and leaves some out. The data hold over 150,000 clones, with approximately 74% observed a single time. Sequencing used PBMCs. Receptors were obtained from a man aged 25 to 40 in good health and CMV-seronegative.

CDR3 loop: CASSLESGRQGYTF. CDR3 in DNA: TGCGCCAGCAGCTTAGAATCAGGGAGGCAGGGCTACACCTTC. This chain joins TRBV5-1 and TRBJ1-2; D perhaps matches TRBD1 (5 bases). Per the germline V gene, CDR1 is SGHRS and CDR2 is YFSETQ. The V and J ends lost 2 bases and 8 bases respectively, with 16 bases between them. The CDR3 consists of 14 residues.

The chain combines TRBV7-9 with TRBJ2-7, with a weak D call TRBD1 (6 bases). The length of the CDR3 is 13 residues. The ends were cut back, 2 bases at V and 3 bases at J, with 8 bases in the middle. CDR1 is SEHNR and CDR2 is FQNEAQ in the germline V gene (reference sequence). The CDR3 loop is CASSLQGGYEQYF. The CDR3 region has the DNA TGTGCCAGCAGCTTACAAGGGGGCTACGAGCAGTACTTC.

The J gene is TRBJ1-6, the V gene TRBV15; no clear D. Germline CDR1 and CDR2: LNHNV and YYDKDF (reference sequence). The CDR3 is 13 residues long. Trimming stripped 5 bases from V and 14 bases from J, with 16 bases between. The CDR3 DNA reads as TGTGCCACCAGCTCAAGCGGGCAATCGGCCCTCCACTTT. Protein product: CATSSSGQSALHF. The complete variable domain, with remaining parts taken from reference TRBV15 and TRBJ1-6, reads DAMVIQNPRYQVTQFGKPVTLSCSQTLNHNVMYWYQQKSSQAPKLLFHYYDKDFNNEADTPDNFQSRRPNTSFCFLDIRSPGLGDTAMYLCATSSSGQSALHFGNGTRLTVT.

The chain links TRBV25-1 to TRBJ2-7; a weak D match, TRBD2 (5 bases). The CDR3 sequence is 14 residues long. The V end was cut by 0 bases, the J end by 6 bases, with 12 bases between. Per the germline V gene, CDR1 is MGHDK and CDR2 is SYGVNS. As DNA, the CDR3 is TGTGCCAGCAGTGAATATACGTCTGGGAGCGAGCAGTACTTC. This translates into CASSEYTSGSEQYF.

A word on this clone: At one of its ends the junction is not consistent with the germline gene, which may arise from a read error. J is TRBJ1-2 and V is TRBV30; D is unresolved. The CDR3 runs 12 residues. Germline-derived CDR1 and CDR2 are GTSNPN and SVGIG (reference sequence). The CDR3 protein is CAWSVPRSGYPF. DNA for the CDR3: TGTGCCTGGAGTGTACCGAGGAGCGGCTACCCCTTC.